Below, one T cell receptor beta chain is given with its context. MiXCR was used by TCRdb to re-call the PCR reads. The sample gives over 45,000 clones, 22% of which show up once; over 3% is in the top ten. All patients were treatment-naive before thyroid surgery. Germline V gene sequence: CDR1 SGHRS, CDR2 YFSETQ. This CDR3 has 14 amino acids. The germline V and J ends were trimmed by 4 bases and 4 bases, with 14 bases remaining between them. The sample comes from a study of metastatic and nonmetastatic thyroid tumors. On the study more broadly: Across blood and tumor or nodule tissue, repertoires from malignant and benign thyroid patients were compared with one another.

The chain has TRBV5-1 and TRBJ1-2, with D maybe TRBD1 (5 bases). The source is a male donor with papillary thyroid cancer or a benign thyroid nodule (not recorded which). Some clones in this sample may be carry-over from other donors' samples. Sequencing used blood. CDR3 residues: CASSAQGGSYGYTF. The CDR3 DNA sequence: TGCGCCAGCAGCGCCCAGGGAGGCTCCTATGGCTACACCTTC.